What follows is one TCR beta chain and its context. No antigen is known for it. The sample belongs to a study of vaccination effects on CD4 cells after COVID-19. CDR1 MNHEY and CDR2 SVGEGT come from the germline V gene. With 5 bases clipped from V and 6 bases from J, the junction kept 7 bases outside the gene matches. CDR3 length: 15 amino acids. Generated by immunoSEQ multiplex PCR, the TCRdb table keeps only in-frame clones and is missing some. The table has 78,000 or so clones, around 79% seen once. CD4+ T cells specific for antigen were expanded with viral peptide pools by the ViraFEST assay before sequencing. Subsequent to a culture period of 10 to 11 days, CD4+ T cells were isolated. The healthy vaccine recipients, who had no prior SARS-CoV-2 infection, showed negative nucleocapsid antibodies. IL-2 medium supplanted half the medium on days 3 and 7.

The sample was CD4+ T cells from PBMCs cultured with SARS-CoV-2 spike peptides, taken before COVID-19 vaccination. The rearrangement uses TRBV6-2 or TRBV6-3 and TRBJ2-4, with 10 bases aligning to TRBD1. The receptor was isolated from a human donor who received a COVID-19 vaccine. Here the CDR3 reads CASSSGQGGRNIQYF. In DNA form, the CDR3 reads TGTGCCAGCAGTAGTGGACAGGGGGGTAGAAACATTCAGTACTTC.